The TCR beta chain under discussion was sequenced for a study of blood T cell repertoires in COVID-19. Study-level information: Spain, Italy and the United States supplied samples that represented acute and convalescent COVID-19. T cells, B-cell-depleted T cells, or PBMCs provided the cDNA or gDNA that served as material.

Germline V CDR1 and CDR2: MDHEN, SYDVKM. The CDR3 has 14 residues. Trimming shortened V by 6 bases and J by 1 base, and 11 bases separated the two germline ends. Sequencing used immunoSEQ multiplex PCR; TCRdb keeps in-frame clones, though not all of them. The data show about 42,000 clones, roughly 81% seen once. Material for sequencing was peripheral blood. This TCR derives from a woman in her 70s in a cohort sampled during active COVID-19. The rearrangement uses TRBV28 and TRBJ2-3, with D possibly matching TRBD1 (7 bases). For the CDR3, the DNA is TGTGCCAGCAGCCCAGGGGGGCGCACAGATACGCAGTATTTT. It codes for CASSPGGRTDTQYF.